The clone carrying this TCR beta chain was recorded many times. Its antigen is currently unknown. This entry is derived from a study of breast tumors, draining lymph nodes, adjacent tissues. One entry per CDR3 protein, called by TCRdb with MiXCR from the multiplex PCR reads. Among roughly 260,000 distinct CDR3 sequences listed, over 30% were seen once. Broader study findings: Luminal-like breast cancer showed significantly greater tumor-nontumor repertoire similarity than basal-like breast cancer did.

The lymph nodes were axillary draining lymph nodes from breast cancer patients. Deletions cut 3 bases from V and 2 bases from J, with 7 bases between. Germline V CDR1 and CDR2: DFQATT, SNEGSKA (reference sequence). The CDR3 totals 12 residues. J is TRBJ1-2 and V is TRBV20-1; D perhaps matches TRBD1 (5 bases). The origin of this receptor is a female donor with breast cancer. Some clones in this sample may be carry-over from other donors' samples. Specimen: axillary lymph node tissue. CDR3 bases: TGCAGTGCTAGGGGGGAGAACTATGGCTACACCTTC. Amino acids: CSARGENYGYTF.